One sample yielded the 19 T cell receptor beta chains listed below, sequenced in a study of long-term antiretroviral therapy in people with HIV. Researchers report immunoSEQ v3.0 was run at survey level. The method was immunoSEQ multiplex PCR; TCRdb's version includes in-frame clones alone and lacks a portion of them. In the table there are approximately 25,000 clones, roughly 77% of which are singletons. The specimen was unsorted PBMCs, collected 0.5 years after starting antiretroviral therapy. These receptors all come from a woman between 40 and 50 years old with HIV.

This clone was counted only a few times. The chain is built from TRBV7-9 and TRBJ1-1; D is uncertain. Trimming pared 1 base from V and 7 bases from J, leaving 1 base between. The germline CDR1 and CDR2 sequences are SEHNR and FQNEAQ (reference sequence). The CDR3 runs 10 residues. The CDR3 loop reads CASSLVEAFF. The CDR3 nucleotides are TGTGCCAGCAGCTTAGTTGAAGCTTTCTTT. Combining the CDR3 with reference TRBV7-9 and TRBJ1-1 gives the whole variable domain DTGVSQNPRHKITKRGQNVTFRCDPISEHNRLYWYRQTLGQGPEFLTYFQNEAQLEKSRLLSDRFSAERPKGSFSTLEIQRTEQGDSAMYLCASSLVEAFFGQGTRLTVV.

The gene calls are TRBV5-1 and TRBJ2-1, with TRBD1 matching over 8 bases. Germline assignment: CDR1 SGHRS and CDR2 YFSETQ. CDR3 length: 15 amino acids. Germline trimming cut 7 bases from V and 5 bases from J; bases unmatched to any gene: 11. Here the CDR3 DNA reads TGCGCCAGCGCTTTGACGGACAGGGCCAACAATGAGCAGTTCTTC. Its translation is CASALTDRANNEQFF.

The chain recombines TRBV9 with TRBJ2-5, with TRBD2 matching over 7 bases. The CDR3 is made up of 15 amino acids. The germline gives CDR1 SGDLS, CDR2 YYNGEE. V lost 4 bases to trimming and J lost 2 bases; unmatched junction nucleotides: 8. CDR3: CASSPRGDLQETQYF. The CDR3 coding sequence is TGTGCCAGCAGCCCTCGGGGGGATCTACAAGAGACCCAGTACTTC. The full variable domain, rest sourced from reference TRBV9 and TRBJ2-5, is DSGVTQTPKHLITATGQRVTLRCSPRSGDLSVYWYQQSLDQGLQFLIQYYNGEERAKGNILERFSAQQFPDLHSELNLSSLELGDSALYFCASSPRGDLQETQYFGPGTRLLVL.

The V call is TRBV7-8, the J call TRBJ2-3; D unclear. Germline V lookup: CDR1 SGHVS, CDR2 FQNEAQ. CDR3 length: 14 residues. V was cut by 0 bases and J by 3 bases, with 7 bases left in between. The CDR3 reads CASSLARPTDTQYF. The CDR3, as DNA: TGTGCCAGCAGCTTAGCCCGCCCTACAGATACGCAGTATTTT.

This clone has only a few counts. The chain is built from TRBV9 and TRBJ1-2; D possibly corresponds to TRBD1 (5 bases). Germline V CDR1 and CDR2: SGDLS, YYNGEE. The CDR3 runs to 13 residues. V shed 0 bases and J shed 7 bases, with 10 bases lying between them. The CDR3 reads CASSVDGAGGYTF. CDR3 nucleotide sequence: TGTGCCAGCAGCGTAGACGGGGCGGGTGGCTACACCTTC.

This chain connects TRBV30 to TRBJ2-5; D gene unclear. The CDR3 loop spans 13 amino acids. Trimming cost V 6 bases and J 2 bases, with 13 bases left between them. CDR1 is GTSNPN, CDR2 SVGIG, per germline (reference sequence). The CDR3 sequence: CACDASPQETQYF. CDR3 nucleotides: TGTGCCTGTGACGCCTCTCCACAAGAGACCCAGTACTTC.

This clone has only a few counts. The V call is TRBV2, the J call TRBJ1-3, with 8 bases fitting TRBD1. V lost 4 bases to trimming and J lost 2 bases; unmatched junction nucleotides: 7. The germline V gene has CDR1 SNHLY and CDR2 FYNNEI. This CDR3 is built from 16 residues. The CDR3: CASSAARGRPGNTIYF. The CDR3 DNA follows: TGTGCCAGCAGTGCGGCCAGGGGGCGGCCTGGAAACACCATATATTTT.

A remark on this clone: This sample also contains other DNA sequences that code for the same CDR3. The chain recombines TRBV5-4 with TRBJ1-1; TRBD1 agrees at 7 bases. The length of the CDR3 is 15 residues. Per the germline V gene, CDR1 is SGHNT and CDR2 is YYREEE (reference sequence). The trim removed 2 bases at V and 2 bases at J, leaving 6 bases unmatched. CDR3 sequence: CASSFGQVANTEAFF. The CDR3 region has the DNA TGTGCCAGCAGCTTTGGACAGGTTGCCAACACTGAAGCTTTCTTT.

V gene TRBV6-1 combines with J gene TRBJ1-2, with a tentative D call TRBD1 (5 bases). CDR3 length: 14 residues. Germline lookup yields CDR1 MNHNS and CDR2 SASEGT. Trimming shortened V by 3 bases and J by 4 bases, and 12 bases separated the two germline ends. The CDR3 DNA reads as TGTGCCAGCAGTGAGGGGGGTCCTGGCTATGGCTACACCTTC. It specifies CASSEGGPGYGYTF.

The CDR3 coding sequence is TGCAGCGTTGAATCGGGACAGGGATATGGGTACAATGAGCAGTTCTTC. Its protein product is CSVESGQGYGYNEQFF. The V gene is TRBV29-1, the J gene TRBJ2-1; 9 bases line up with TRBD1. V shed 2 bases, J shed 4 bases, and the junction held 9 bases outside the gene matches. Germline V gene data show CDR1 as SQVTM and CDR2 as ANQGSEA. This CDR3 comprises 16 residues.

The V call is TRBV19, the J call TRBJ2-4; no clear D gene. CDR1 is LNHDA, CDR2 SQIVND, per germline (reference sequence). Trimming removed 9 bases from V and 0 bases from J, with 12 bases in between. The CDR3 is made up of 14 amino acids. DNA for the CDR3: TGTGCCAGCGGGTCCAGCCTAGCCAAAAACATTCAGTACTTC. It translates to CASGSSLAKNIQYF.

This chain links TRBV6-5 with TRBJ2-5, with D unresolved. V was shortened by 0 bases and J by 2 bases, with 4 bases between the two germline ends. Germline V CDR1 and CDR2: MNHEY, SVGAGI. The CDR3 length is 13 residues. The CDR3 loop reads CASSYSRQETQYF. CDR3 nucleotide sequence: TGTGCCAGCAGTTACTCGCGGCAAGAGACCCAGTACTTC.

The chain couples TRBV18 to TRBJ1-1; possibly TRBD1 for D (6 bases). CDR3 length: 14 residues. Germline values: CDR1 KGHSH, CDR2 LQKENI. V was shortened by 3 bases and J by 6 bases, with 14 bases between the two germline ends. The CDR3 sequence is CASSPRTADPEAFF. The CDR3 DNA reads as TGTGCCAGCTCACCCCGGACAGCGGACCCTGAAGCTTTCTTT.

This chain joins TRBV7-2 and TRBJ2-5; possible D gene TRBD1, 6 bases. The V end was cut by 5 bases, the J end by 5 bases, with 15 bases between. Germline V lookup: CDR1 SGHTA, CDR2 FQGNSA. The CDR3 is 14 amino acids. CDR3 in amino acids: CASSPGSTGETQYF. The DNA for the CDR3 is TGTGCCAGCAGCCCTGGATCTACAGGGGAGACCCAGTACTTC.

The chain employs TRBV7-3 and TRBJ2-2, with 7 bases aligning to TRBD1. CDR1 and CDR2 from the germline V gene are SGHTA and FQGTGA. V dropped 6 bases and J dropped 0; count of bases not matched to a gene: 4. This CDR3 is 15 amino acids long. Here the CDR3 DNA reads TGTGCCAGCAGGGAAGACAGGGCGAACACCGGGGAGCTGTTTTTT. Translation: CASREDRANTGELFF.

The chain is built from TRBV28 and TRBJ1-2; 9 bases line up with TRBD1. Germline V gene lookup returns CDR1 MDHEN and CDR2 SYDVKM. Trimming removed 6 bases from V and 6 bases from J; junction bases left unmatched: 5. The CDR3 runs 13 residues. The CDR3 bases are TGTGCCAGCAGGATACAGGGGGCGAATGGCTACACCTTC. Protein sequence: CASRIQGANGYTF.

The count of this clone is one. The genes are TRBV6-1 and TRBJ1-2; a weak D match, TRBD1 (5 bases). The germline gives CDR1 MNHNS, CDR2 SASEGT. The CDR3 consists of 12 residues. The V and J ends lost 3 bases and 6 bases respectively, with 8 bases between them. The CDR3 spells CASSEGEDGYTF. For the CDR3, the DNA is TGTGCCAGCAGTGAGGGGGAAGATGGCTACACCTTC.

This chain links TRBV19 with TRBJ1-1, with TRBD1 matching 9 bases. This CDR3 has 12 amino acids. Germline V CDR1 and CDR2: LNHDA, SQIVND (reference sequence). V gave up 6 bases and J gave up 11 bases; unmatched junction bases: 7. Here the CDR3 DNA reads TGTGCCAGTAGGCAACGGACAGGGGAGGCTTTCTTT. Encoded protein: CASRQRTGEAFF.

The chain couples TRBV5-1 to TRBJ2-1, with D possibly matching TRBD2 (5 bases). CDR3 length: 14 residues. Germline CDR1 SGHRS, CDR2 YFSETQ. Trimming shortened V by 4 bases and J by 3 bases, and 11 bases separated the two germline ends. CDR3 amino acids: CASSRGEDYNEQFF. In DNA form, the CDR3 reads TGCGCCAGCAGCCGGGGTGAAGACTACAATGAGCAGTTCTTC.